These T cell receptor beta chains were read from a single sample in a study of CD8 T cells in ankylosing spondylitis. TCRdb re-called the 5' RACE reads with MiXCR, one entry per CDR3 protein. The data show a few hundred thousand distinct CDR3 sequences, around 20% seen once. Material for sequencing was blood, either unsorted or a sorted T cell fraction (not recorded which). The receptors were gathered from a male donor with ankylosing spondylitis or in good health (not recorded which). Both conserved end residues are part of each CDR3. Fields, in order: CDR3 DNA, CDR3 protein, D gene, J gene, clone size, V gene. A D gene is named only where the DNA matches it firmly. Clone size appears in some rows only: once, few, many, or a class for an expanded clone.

CDR3 DNA: TGTGCCAGCAGTTACGCCGGGGGCCATTCACCCCTCCACTTT
CDR3 protein: CASSYAGGHSPLHF
D gene: .
J gene: TRBJ1-6
clone size: .
V gene: TRBV6-5

CDR3 DNA: TGTGCCAGCAGTTCATGGGCCGACAATGAGCAGTTCTTC
CDR3 protein: CASSSWADNEQFF
D gene: .
J gene: TRBJ2-1
clone size: .
V gene: TRBV12-3/TRBV12-4

CDR3 DNA: TGTGCCAGCAGCTCCAACCCGGGGGCAGGCACTGAAGCTTTCTTT
CDR3 protein: CASSSNPGAGTEAFF
D gene: .
J gene: TRBJ1-1
clone size: .
V gene: TRBV6-1

CDR3 DNA: TGCGCCAGCAGCCAAAGCTTAAATGGGTACGAGCAGTACTTC
CDR3 protein: CASSQSLNGYEQYF
D gene: .
J gene: TRBJ2-7
clone size: few
V gene: TRBV4-1

CDR3 DNA: TGTGCCAGCAGTCCAGGGGGGGGGAATGGCTACACCTTC
CDR3 protein: CASSPGGGNGYTF
D gene: TRBD1
J gene: TRBJ1-2
clone size: many
V gene: TRBV12-3/TRBV12-4

CDR3 DNA: TGCAGCGTCATCAGAACAGAGAACACCGGGGAGCTGTTTTTT
CDR3 protein: CSVIRTENTGELFF
D gene: .
J gene: TRBJ2-2
clone size: few
V gene: TRBV29-1

CDR3 DNA: TGTGCCAGCAGCCCCTGGGGACTAGCGGGGAACACAGATACGCAGTATTTT
CDR3 protein: CASSPWGLAGNTDTQYF
D gene: TRBD2
J gene: TRBJ2-3
clone size: few
V gene: TRBV7-3

CDR3 DNA: TGCGCCAGCAGCCTTGGGGACAGGGGGAATAATGAAAAACTGTTTTTT
CDR3 protein: CASSLGDRGNNEKLFF
D gene: TRBD1
J gene: TRBJ1-4
clone size: .
V gene: TRBV5-1

CDR3 DNA: TGTGCCAGCAGCCAAGGCAGGGGGCTCCCCTACGAGCAGTACTTC
CDR3 protein: CASSQGRGLPYEQYF
D gene: TRBD1
J gene: TRBJ2-7
clone size: .
V gene: TRBV4-2

CDR3 DNA: TGTGCCAGCAGCGGCCTGGACGGAGCGAACACCGGGGAGCTGTTTTTT
CDR3 protein: CASSGLDGANTGELFF
D gene: .
J gene: TRBJ2-2
clone size: .
V gene: TRBV7-9

CDR3 DNA: TGCAGCGTTGCAGGGGGCATCTATGGCTACACCTTC
CDR3 protein: CSVAGGIYGYTF
D gene: TRBD1
J gene: TRBJ1-2
clone size: .
V gene: TRBV29-1

CDR3 DNA: TGTGCCAGCAGCGTAGTGGTCGGCCAGGGAAACACCGGGGAGCTGTTTTTT
CDR3 protein: CASSVVVGQGNTGELFF
D gene: .
J gene: TRBJ2-2
clone size: few
V gene: TRBV9

CDR3 DNA: TGTGCCAGCAGTTTACGGGATACAGATACGCAGTATTTT
CDR3 protein: CASSLRDTDTQYF
D gene: .
J gene: TRBJ2-3
clone size: many
V gene: TRBV12-3/TRBV12-4

CDR3 DNA: TGTGCCTTCCTCGAGGGGCGGCGCCGAGATACGCAGTATTTT
CDR3 protein: CAFLEGRRRDTQYF
D gene: .
J gene: TRBJ2-3
clone size: few
V gene: TRBV2